Below, 31 T cell receptor beta chains from the same sample are listed, as sequenced in a study of CXCR3-negative and CXCR3-positive naive CD8 T cells. These TCRs are of unknown antigen specificity. The TRB cDNA libraries were prepared by 5' RACE with UMI labels. TCRdb re-called the 5' RACE reads and catalogs CDR3 proteins one per entry, DNA excluded. This sample's table reports 150,000 to 180,000 distinct CDR3 sequences. Study observations and caveats: For CXCR3-positive naive cells, TRB CDR3s were more hydrophobic than those of CXCR3-negative naive cells.

Sequencing was done on a sample of naive CXCR3+ CD8+ T cells from blood. Subset defined: CD45RO-CCR7+CD27+CD95- naive CD8+ T cells expressing CXCR3 (TNR3+). The source is a human donor in good health. Some clones in this sample may be carry-over from other donors' samples.

The V call is TRBV29-1, the J call TRBJ1-2. This CDR3 is 14 amino acids long. Per germline, CDR1 SQVTM and CDR2 ANQGSEA. The CDR3 spells CSAILRTSFESYTF.

The chain joins TRBV4-1 to TRBJ2-7; TCRdb names TRBD1, which stays unverified in the absence of DNA. Germline assignment: CDR1 MGHRA and CDR2 YSYEKL. CDR3 length equals 16 residues. This chain's CDR3 is CASSLMSGTLGYEQYF.

The chain is built from TRBV12-3 or TRBV12-4 and TRBJ2-1. The CDR3 is made up of 11 amino acids. CDR3 amino acids: CAAKADNEQFF.

This sequence joins TRBV3-1 and TRBJ2-7; TCRdb outputs TRBD1, but without DNA this stays unchecked. CDR1 is LGHDT and CDR2 is YNNKEL in the germline V gene (reference sequence). The CDR3 contains 13 residues. The CDR3 region is CASSDRVRYEQYF.

The rearrangement links TRBV12-3 or TRBV12-4 to TRBJ2-1; the D gene TCRdb calls, TRBD1, cannot be checked with no DNA. CDR3 length equals 14 residues. CDR3 residues: CASSFTGQQGEQFF.

The chain combines TRBV28 with TRBJ2-7. Looked up from germline, CDR1 is MDHEN and CDR2 is SYDVKM. The CDR3 consists of 13 residues. This CDR3 reads CASTRQGTYEQYF. The whole variable domain, remainder taken from reference TRBV28 and TRBJ2-7, is DVKVTQSSRYLVKRTGEKVFLECVQDMDHENMFWYRQDPGLGLRLIYFSYDVKMKEKGDIPEGYSVSREKKERFSLILESASTNQTSMYLCASTRQGTYEQYFGPGTRLTVT.

The V call is TRBV10-3, the J call TRBJ2-7; without DNA, the TCRdb call of TRBD1 cannot be checked. CDR3 length: 14 amino acids. Germline V lookup: CDR1 ENHRY, CDR2 SYGVKD. CDR3 sequence reads: CAISDPGHGYEQYF.

The chain recombines TRBV4-2 with TRBJ2-1; there is no DNA to check the TCRdb D call of TRBD1. Germline values: CDR1 LGHNA, CDR2 YNFKEQ. CDR3 length: 15 residues. CDR3: CASSQEQDRYNEQFF.

This chain uses TRBV7-8 with TRBJ2-2. The CDR3 contains 14 residues. Germline V gene sequence: CDR1 SGHVS, CDR2 FQNEAQ. CDR3 amino acids: CASSQGYNDGELFF.

The V and J genes are TRBV5-1 and TRBJ2-7; TCRdb selects TRBD1, and the lack of DNA leaves this call unchecked. Germline V lookup: CDR1 SGHRS, CDR2 YFSETQ. The CDR3 sequence is 16 residues long. The CDR3: CASSLLTGTIPYEQYF.

The J gene is TRBJ1-5, the V gene TRBV2; TCRdb lists TRBD1, though no DNA is available to test this call. CDR3 length: 17 residues. The V gene's germline CDR1 is SNHLY and CDR2 FYNNEI. This CDR3 is CASNDVVLQGPNQPQHF.

The CDR3 spells CASSLGVLAGVGTQYF. The chain carries TRBV7-6 and TRBJ2-3; TCRdb's D gene call, TRBD2, goes unchecked for lack of DNA. Germline V gives CDR1 SGHVS, CDR2 FNYEAQ. CDR3 size: 16 residues.

The chain links TRBV5-4 to TRBJ1-2; TCRdb calls TRBD1, which cannot be checked without DNA. The CDR3 covers 15 residues. CDR1 and CDR2 (germline): SGHNT, YYREEE (reference sequence). The CDR3 is CASSPRDRADYGYTF.

V gene TRBV13 combines with J gene TRBJ2-7; there is no DNA to check the TCRdb D call of TRBD1. Germline CDR1 PRHDT, CDR2 FYEKMQ (reference sequence). The CDR3 runs 14 residues. CDR3 residues: CASSSGTAPYEQYF.

The rearrangement links TRBV5-1 to TRBJ2-1; TCRdb's D gene call, TRBD1, goes unchecked for lack of DNA. The CDR3 runs 16 residues. In germline, CDR1 is SGHRS, CDR2 YFSETQ. The CDR3 protein is CASSFPDRGLGNEQFF.

The chain couples TRBV29-1 to TRBJ1-1; TCRdb designates TRBD1, a call that cannot be tested without DNA. Per germline, CDR1 SQVTM and CDR2 ANQGSEA. The CDR3 has 15 residues. The CDR3 is CSVEGTGASSTEAFF.

The chain is built from TRBV7-6 and TRBJ2-1; TCRdb's D gene call, TRBD2, goes unchecked for lack of DNA. The CDR3 covers 18 residues. The germline V gene encodes CDR1 SGHVS and CDR2 FNYEAQ. The CDR3: CASSSPAGLAGTYNEQFF.

The rearrangement links TRBV29-1 to TRBJ1-2; checking the TCRdb D call of TRBD1 is not possible without DNA. The CDR3 covers 13 residues. CDR1 SQVTM and CDR2 ANQGSEA come from the germline V gene. CDR3 amino acids: CSSLLEGGDGYTF.

This chain joins TRBV3-1 and TRBJ1-6. The CDR3 has 16 residues. CDR1 LGHDT and CDR2 YNNKEL come from the germline V gene (reference sequence). CDR3 region: CASSQDASGRRSPLHF.

CDR3 residues: CATSRLMDSYEQYF. V usage is TRBV15 and J usage is TRBJ2-7; TCRdb gives TRBD1 as the D gene, but with no DNA this cannot be confirmed. The CDR3 loop spans 14 amino acids. From germline, CDR1 is LNHNV and CDR2 YYDKDF (reference sequence).

This rearrangement joins TRBV13 to TRBJ2-1; TCRdb's assignment of TRBD1 cannot be checked, as there is no DNA. The CDR3 extends over 15 amino acids. Looked up from germline, CDR1 is PRHDT and CDR2 is FYEKMQ (reference sequence). CDR3 amino acids: CASSFRDNPYNEQFF. The whole variable domain, remainder taken from reference TRBV13 and TRBJ2-1, is AAGVIQSPRHLIKEKRETATLKCYPIPRHDTVYWYQQGPGQDPQFLISFYEKMQSDKGSIPDRFSAQQFSDYHSELNMSSLELGDSALYFCASSFRDNPYNEQFFGPGTRLTVL.

The chain employs TRBV5-6 and TRBJ2-1. Germline CDR1 is SGHDT and CDR2 is YYEEEE. The CDR3 runs 11 residues. The CDR3 region is CASSLSSEQFF.

J is TRBJ2-3 and V is TRBV9; absent DNA, TCRdb's TRBD2 call cannot be checked. The CDR3 runs 16 residues. Germline loops: CDR1 SGDLS, CDR2 YYNGEE. This CDR3 is CASSEQAGSSTDTQYF.

The chain carries TRBV28 and TRBJ2-7; without DNA, the TCRdb call of TRBD1 cannot be checked. Germline V lookup: CDR1 MDHEN, CDR2 SYDVKM. This CDR3 region has 13 residues. The CDR3 sequence: CASMGQDSYEQYF.

V gene TRBV29-1 combines with J gene TRBJ2-7; as DNA is missing, the TRBD1 call by TCRdb cannot be tested. Germline V gene data show CDR1 as SQVTM and CDR2 as ANQGSEA. The length of the CDR3 is 16 residues. The CDR3 sequence: CSAKGGEAAISYEQYF.

V usage is TRBV12-3 or TRBV12-4 and J usage is TRBJ2-2. There are 14 residues in the CDR3. CDR3 region: CASSLALNTGELFF.

The chain links TRBV7-8 to TRBJ2-7; TCRdb outputs TRBD1, but without DNA this stays unchecked. The CDR3 loop spans 15 amino acids. The germline CDR1 and CDR2 sequences are SGHVS and FQNEAQ. CDR3 protein: CASSQEWTGAYEQYF.

The chain recombines TRBV28 with TRBJ1-2. The CDR3 consists of 12 residues. In germline, CDR1 is MDHEN, CDR2 SYDVKM. Here the CDR3 reads CASSLTNYGYTF.

This chain links TRBV19 with TRBJ2-3; absent DNA, TCRdb's TRBD1 call cannot be checked. Germline values: CDR1 LNHDA, CDR2 SQIVND (reference sequence). This CDR3 spans 14 amino acids. The CDR3 here is CASSVDTHTDTQYF.

The V gene is TRBV7-8, the J gene TRBJ2-7. Looked up from germline, CDR1 is SGHVS and CDR2 is FQNEAQ. This CDR3 has 11 amino acids. The CDR3 loop is CASSSAWEQYF.

V gene TRBV29-1 combines with J gene TRBJ1-3; TCRdb lists TRBD1, though no DNA is available to test this call. The CDR3 has 14 amino acids. CDR1 and CDR2 (germline): SQVTM, ANQGSEA. Here the CDR3 reads CSVTQDISGNTIYF.